The entry below gives a single TCR beta chain sequence along with its context. Its specificity is unknown. The data derive from a study of T-cell reconstitution after alpha-beta-depleted transplantation in children. V was pared by 4 bases and J by 2 bases, with 12 bases between. The CDR3 extends over 15 amino acids. For TCRbeta, the library was prepared with unique molecular identifiers. TCRdb analysed the PCR reads with MiXCR anew, one entry per CDR3 protein. In the table there are approximately 230,000 distinct CDR3 sequences, 20% to 30% of which are singletons. Findings of the study overall: When one year had passed after transplant, most T-cell counts and diversity came from newly produced T cells. Some patients' high day-60 TCRbeta diversity was attributed to recipient cells surviving conditioning. At around two months after transplant, the alpha-beta T cells were reportedly derived from several hundred expanded clones that came from non-depleted graft cells.

The chain carries TRBV12-3 or TRBV12-4 and TRBJ2-1; D perhaps matches TRBD2 (6 bases). The sequence derives from a female patient under 10 years old who had a stem cell transplant for congenital amegakaryocytic thrombocytopenia, so the T cells may come from the graft donor. This specimen consisted of PBMCs, mostly from graft donor cells, obtained 360 days after TCRalphabeta/CD19-depleted stem cell transplant. The CDR3 nucleotides read TGTGCCAGCAGTTACGGCGGGATCCCCTACAATGAGCAGTTCTTC. Its protein is CASSYGGIPYNEQFF.